These 9 T cell receptor beta chains came from one sample sequenced in a study of blood T cell repertoires in COVID-19 (dated by TCRdb to the early 2020s). The library relied on the immunoSEQ multiplex PCR assay. TCRdb obtained this table from immuneACCESS and retained in-frame rearrangements with V and J assigned. These tables miss some clones; where compared with another copy, unresolved V genes account for less than half of the shortfall, and the remainder is unexplained. This sample gives a few hundred thousand clones in total; almost 85% of them show up just once. Of the sample, 5.1% falls within the top ten clones. Specimen: peripheral blood. These receptors all stem from a man aged 50-59 years with active or convalescent COVID-19.

The V and J genes are TRBV30 and TRBJ1-4, with TRBD1 matching over 12 bases. CDR1 and CDR2 (germline): GTSNPN, SVGIG (reference sequence). The CDR3 runs to 17 residues. J gave up 11 bases and V 0 bases, and 13 bases lay outside the gene matches. As DNA, the CDR3 is TGTGCCTGGAGTGTAAGGATCCCGGGACAGGGGGCGCGTAAACTGTTTTTT. This codes for CAWSVRIPGQGARKLFF.

This chain uses TRBV9 with TRBJ2-2; 10 bases align to TRBD2. V lost 3 bases to trimming and J lost 1 base; unmatched junction nucleotides: 3. The CDR3 is 16 amino acids. CDR1 and CDR2 (germline): SGDLS, YYNGEE. The CDR3 reads CASSALAGGNTGELFF. The DNA of the CDR3 is TGTGCCAGCAGCGCCTTAGCGGGAGGGAACACCGGGGAGCTGTTTTTT.

The chain employs TRBV30 and TRBJ2-7, with TRBD1 identical over 10 bases. Germline lookup yields CDR1 GTSNPN and CDR2 SVGIG (reference sequence). V was pared by 5 bases and J by 4 bases, with 11 bases of the junction left unmatched. The CDR3 covers 15 residues. The CDR3 DNA sequence: TGTGCCTGGCAAAGATCGGGACAGGGGTTGTACGAGCAGTACTTC. Translation: CAWQRSGQGLYEQYF.

This chain connects TRBV28 to TRBJ1-2, with no clear D. The germline V and J ends were trimmed by 5 bases and 4 bases, with 14 bases remaining between them. Germline V lookup: CDR1 MDHEN, CDR2 SYDVKM. The CDR3 is made up of 14 amino acids. CDR3: CASSLASGGYGYTF. In nucleotides, the CDR3 is TGTGCCAGCAGTCTGGCGTCGGGAGGCTATGGCTACACCTTC.

The rearrangement uses TRBV28 and TRBJ2-2; D not resolved. This CDR3 has 15 residues. Per the germline V gene, CDR1 is MDHEN and CDR2 is SYDVKM. The V and J ends lost 6 bases and 0 bases respectively, with 11 bases between them. The CDR3 here is CASRHSSANTGELFF. CDR3 sequence (DNA): TGTGCCAGCAGACACTCTAGTGCGAACACCGGGGAGCTGTTTTTT.

With respect to this clone: The sample holds other DNA sequences that translate to the same CDR3. This chain joins TRBV14 and TRBJ2-7, with TRBD2 as a possible D gene (6 bases). Germline assignment: CDR1 SGHDN and CDR2 FVKESK. This CDR3 has 12 amino acids. Trimming shortened V by 4 bases and J by 3 bases, and 7 bases separated the two germline ends. DNA of the CDR3: TGTGCCAGCAGCCCCGGGGGCTACGAGCAGTACTTC. Translating it yields CASSPGGYEQYF.

CDR3 nucleotides: TGTGCCAGTCGCGCCAGGGATTTGAACACTGAAGCTTTCTTT. This sequence encodes CASRARDLNTEAFF. This chain joins TRBV19 and TRBJ1-1; D is perhaps TRBD1 (5 bases). CDR1 is LNHDA and CDR2 is SQIVND in the germline V gene (reference sequence). The CDR3 is made up of 14 amino acids. V gave up 8 bases and J gave up 0 bases, with 13 bases separating them. Drawing the rest from reference TRBV19 and TRBJ1-1, the complete variable domain is DGGITQSPKYLFRKEGQNVTLSCEQNLNHDAMYWYRQDPGQGLRLIYYSQIVNDFQKGDIAEGYSVSREKKESFPLTVTSAQKNPTAFYLCASRARDLNTEAFFGQGTRLTVV.

This sequence joins TRBV18 and TRBJ1-2; no firm D call. Germline V gene lookup returns CDR1 KGHSH and CDR2 LQKENI. The germline V and J ends were trimmed by 3 bases and 4 bases, with 6 bases remaining between them. The CDR3 extends over 12 amino acids. For the CDR3, the DNA is TGTGCCAGCTCACCGGCGGGCTATGGCTACACCTTC. Translation: CASSPAGYGYTF.

On this clone: Additional DNA sequences in this sample encode the identical CDR3. The rearrangement links TRBV18 to TRBJ2-1; TRBD2 matches 11 bases. The CDR3 is made up of 15 amino acids. V dropped 1 base and J dropped 4; count of bases not matched to a gene: 0. Per germline, CDR1 KGHSH and CDR2 LQKENI. CDR3 in amino acids: CASSPRLAGYNEQFF. The CDR3 nucleotides are TGTGCCAGCTCACCACGACTAGCGGGGTACAATGAGCAGTTCTTC.